One sample yielded the 29 T cell receptor beta chains listed below, sequenced in a study of blood T cell repertoires in COVID-19. Only in-frame clones appear in the TCRdb table, and some are missing; sequencing was by immunoSEQ multiplex PCR. The data show about 190,000 clones, under 90% seen once. Material for sequencing was peripheral blood. All receptors come from a man aged 40-49 years with acute or convalescent COVID-19.

This clone was seen a handful of times. The chain links TRBV5-5 to TRBJ2-1; D may be TRBD1 (7 bases). Trimming took 6 bases from V and 7 from J, leaving 35 bases between them. The CDR3 covers 20 residues. From germline, CDR1 is SGHKS and CDR2 YYEKEE (reference sequence). CDR3 sequence: CASISGGRGLASSMSNEQFF. For the CDR3, the DNA is TGTGCCAGCATCTCCGGGGGAAGGGGGCTTGCTTCTAGCATGTCGAATGAGCAGTTCTTC.

The chain is built from TRBV7-9 and TRBJ2-7, with TRBD1 identical over 8 bases. Germline V gene sequence: CDR1 SEHNR, CDR2 FQNEAQ (reference sequence). The CDR3 contains 15 residues. The ends lost 5 bases at V and 5 bases at J; junction bases unmatched: 11. CDR3: CASSDRTGLFDEQYF. Written as DNA, the CDR3 is TGTGCCAGCAGCGATCGGACAGGGCTATTCGACGAGCAGTACTTC.

This chain links TRBV30 with TRBJ2-7, with D maybe TRBD2 (7 bases). Germline CDR1 and CDR2: GTSNPN and SVGIG (reference sequence). This CDR3 spans 15 amino acids. The V end lost 2 bases, the J end lost 4 bases, and 18 bases lay between the germline ends. This CDR3 reads CAWSSHREGRYEQYF. CDR3 nucleotides: TGTGCCTGGAGTTCTCACAGGGAGGGGCGTTACGAGCAGTACTTC. The whole variable domain, filled in from reference TRBV30 and TRBJ2-7, reads SQTIHQWPATLVQPVGSPLSLECTVEGTSNPNLYWYRQAAGRGLQLLFYSVGIGQISSEVPQNLSASRPQDRQFILSSKKLLLSDSGFYLCAWSSHREGRYEQYFGPGTRLTVT.

In regard to this clone: This sample also contains other DNA sequences that code for the same CDR3. The CDR3: CATSRDPGQQETQYF. CDR3 sequence (DNA): TGTGCCACCAGCAGAGACCCAGGACAGCAAGAGACCCAGTACTTC. The V and J genes are TRBV15 and TRBJ2-5, with a possible D match to TRBD1 (6 bases). Germline CDR1 reads LNHNV; CDR2 reads YYDKDF (reference sequence). This CDR3 is 15 amino acids long. Trimming took off 0 bases at V and 2 bases at J, with 10 bases between the two ends.

The V gene is TRBV6-5, the J gene TRBJ1-3, with TRBD1 as a possible D gene (5 bases). V shed 2 bases and J shed 8 bases, with 10 bases lying between them. This CDR3 contains 13 residues. Germline loops: CDR1 MNHEY, CDR2 SVGAGI. CDR3 coding DNA: TGTGCCAGCAGTTACGGAACGGGGGACACCATATATTTT. Protein product: CASSYGTGDTIYF.

This clone was observed once. The V and J genes are TRBV6-5 and TRBJ2-1; the D gene is possibly TRBD1 (6 bases). V dropped 11 bases and J dropped 4 bases, with 18 bases sitting between them. The CDR3 sequence is 14 residues long. The germline V gene has CDR1 MNHEY and CDR2 SVGAGI. CDR3 sequence (DNA): TGTGCCGCAACAGGGAGAGGGGGTTACAATGAGCAGTTCTTC. Encoded protein: CAATGRGGYNEQFF.

This clone was detected once. The chain combines TRBV6-5 with TRBJ1-5; D is ambiguous. V dropped 8 bases and J dropped 7 bases, with 12 bases sitting between them. Germline V gene data show CDR1 as MNHEY and CDR2 as SVGAGI. This CDR3 is built from 12 residues. DNA of the CDR3: TGTGCCAGCGGAAGCGGGAAGCAGCCCCAGCATTTT. Translated, it gives CASGSGKQPQHF.

This clone was detected a few times. The V call is TRBV30, the J call TRBJ2-7; unclear D gene. The V gene lost 0 bases and the J gene lost 1 base, with 4 bases spanning the gap. In germline, CDR1 is GTSNPN, CDR2 SVGIG (reference sequence). The CDR3 has 12 residues. The CDR3 protein is CAWSVQSYEQYF. The CDR3 coding sequence is TGTGCCTGGAGTGTACAGTCCTACGAGCAGTACTTC.

The chain joins TRBV6-5 to TRBJ1-2, with 7 bases fitting TRBD1. The junction had 5 bases not matched to a gene; V was cut back by 5 bases and J by 2 bases. This CDR3 is built from 14 residues. Germline CDR1 MNHEY, CDR2 SVGAGI. CDR3 amino acids: CASSLGDRNYGYTF. Written as DNA, the CDR3 is TGTGCCAGCAGTCTGGGGGACAGAAACTATGGCTACACCTTC.

The chain employs TRBV19 and TRBJ1-1, with D uncertain. Looked up from germline, CDR1 is LNHDA and CDR2 is SQIVND (reference sequence). The length of the CDR3 is 13 residues. Trimming cost V 4 bases and J 1 base, with 7 bases left between them. The CDR3: CASSKQTNTEAFF. The CDR3, as DNA: TGTGCCAGTAGTAAACAGACGAACACTGAAGCTTTCTTT.

This clone came up once. The gene calls are TRBV7-9 and TRBJ1-6, with unresolved D. Germline CDR1 and CDR2: SEHNR and FQNEAQ (reference sequence). The V gene lost 2 bases and the J gene lost 7 bases, with 9 bases spanning the gap. This CDR3 region has 14 residues. The chain's CDR3 is CASSLNTENSPLHF. Written as DNA, the CDR3 is TGTGCCAGCAGCTTAAATACAGAAAATTCACCCCTCCACTTT.

This chain joins TRBV19 and TRBJ1-1; D unclear. The CDR3 contains 15 residues. CDR1 and CDR2 (germline): LNHDA, SQIVND (reference sequence). The ends were cut back, 7 bases at V and 0 bases at J, with 15 bases in the middle. The CDR3 sequence: CASNFNGEMNTEAFF. The CDR3, as DNA: TGTGCCAGTAATTTTAACGGGGAAATGAACACTGAAGCTTTCTTT.

The rearrangement joins TRBV11-2 to TRBJ1-4; D might be TRBD1 (5 bases). The CDR3 contains 16 residues. Trimming removed 5 bases at V and 0 bases at J, with 13 bases between. Germline CDR1 and CDR2: SGHAT and FQNNGV. The CDR3 spells CASSRRQPSTNEKLFF. The DNA for the CDR3 is TGTGCCAGCAGCCGGCGACAGCCATCAACTAATGAAAAACTGTTTTTT.

The genes are TRBV15 and TRBJ2-3; 7 nucleotides line up with TRBD2. Germline V gives CDR1 LNHNV, CDR2 YYDKDF (reference sequence). V shed 4 bases and J 2 bases; nucleotides not matched to a gene: 3. The CDR3 extends over 14 amino acids. The CDR3 coding sequence is TGTGCCACCAGCAAGGGGACTATCACAGATACGCAGTATTTT. This gives the protein CATSKGTITDTQYF.

The chain uses TRBV5-1 and TRBJ2-7; 8 nucleotides agree with TRBD1. Germline V CDR1 and CDR2: SGHRS, YFSETQ. Germline trimming cut 4 bases from V and 1 base from J; bases unmatched to any gene: 1. The CDR3 length is 13 residues. CDR3 bases: TGCGCCAGCAGCGGACAGGGTTCCTACGAGCAGTACTTC. This gives the protein CASSGQGSYEQYF.

The rearrangement links TRBV27 to TRBJ1-5, with D tentatively TRBD1 (6 bases). The V end was cut by 2 bases, the J end by 5 bases, with 13 bases between. Germline assignment: CDR1 MNHEY and CDR2 SMNVEV (reference sequence). The CDR3 has 15 amino acids. CDR3 bases: TGTGCCAGCAGTTTAGGGGGCCAGGGGTATCAGCCCCAGCATTTT. Amino acid sequence: CASSLGGQGYQPQHF.

The genes are TRBV7-9 and TRBJ1-4; D unclear. CDR1 and CDR2 from the germline V gene are SEHNR and FQNEAQ (reference sequence). The CDR3 is 15 amino acids. V was cut by 5 bases and J by 0 bases, with 10 bases left in between. The CDR3 nucleotides read TGTGCCAGCAGCCCTAACCTTGCAACTAATGAAAAACTGTTTTTT. Residues: CASSPNLATNEKLFF.

The CDR3 DNA follows: TGTGCCACCAGTGCTCAGGGGCTAGCTTTCTTT. Translation gives CATSAQGLAFF. The chain couples TRBV15 to TRBJ1-1; weak D call: TRBD1 (6 bases). Germline V gene lookup returns CDR1 LNHNV and CDR2 YYDKDF (reference sequence). Trimming shortened V by 6 bases and J by 10 bases, and 12 bases separated the two germline ends. This CDR3 is built from 11 residues.

This clone was counted only a few times. The V and J genes are TRBV5-1 and TRBJ1-2; D call uncertain. The CDR3 is 15 residues long. The germline V and J ends were trimmed by 1 base and 0 bases, with 10 bases remaining between them. The germline V gene has CDR1 SGHRS and CDR2 YFSETQ. CDR3 amino acids: CASSLTGEPNYGYTF. CDR3 bases: TGCGCCAGCAGCTTGACTGGGGAGCCTAACTATGGCTACACCTTC.

The V and J genes are TRBV27 and TRBJ1-5; D not certain. Germline V gene lookup returns CDR1 MNHEY and CDR2 SMNVEV (reference sequence). The V gene lost 5 bases and the J gene lost 0 bases, with 20 bases spanning the gap. The CDR3 is 18 amino acids. The CDR3 sequence is CASSHRGRVRFSNQPQHF. The DNA of the CDR3 is TGTGCCAGCAGTCATCGAGGCCGGGTAAGGTTTAGCAATCAGCCCCAGCATTTT.

V gene TRBV7-2 combines with J gene TRBJ1-4; no clear D gene. CDR1 is SGHTA and CDR2 is FQGNSA in the germline V gene. This CDR3 spans 15 amino acids. V lost 1 base, J lost 8 bases, and 14 bases lay in between. This CDR3 reads CASSLDGLRGEKLFF. CDR3 DNA sequence: TGTGCCAGCAGCTTAGACGGGTTGAGAGGGGAAAAACTGTTTTTT.

The DNA of the CDR3 is TGTGCCAGCAGCTTAGTTAGACAGGCCGATAACTATGGCTACACCTTC. It yields the protein CASSLVRQADNYGYTF. This rearrangement joins TRBV7-8 to TRBJ1-2, with a tentative D call TRBD1 (6 bases). The CDR3 is 16 amino acids. V was trimmed by 1 base and J by 1 base, leaving 13 bases between them. In germline, CDR1 is SGHVS, CDR2 FQNEAQ.

The genes are TRBV3-1 (or the pseudogene TRBV3-2) and TRBJ1-6, with D possibly being TRBD1 (5 bases). There are 15 residues in the CDR3. Trimming took off 1 base at V and 7 bases at J, with 11 bases between the two ends. Germline CDR1 is LGHDT and CDR2 is YNNKEL (reference sequence). The CDR3 region has the DNA TGTGCCAGCAGCCAAGGGAGGGGTTCGAATTCACCCCTCCACTTT. It yields the protein CASSQGRGSNSPLHF.

The rearrangement uses TRBV28 and TRBJ1-4; the D gene is possibly TRBD1 (5 bases). Deletions cut 5 bases from V and 7 bases from J, with 14 bases between. From germline, CDR1 is MDHEN and CDR2 SYDVKM. The CDR3 extends over 14 amino acids. CDR3 nucleotides: TGTGCCAGCAGTCTCCAGGGATTTCGTGAAAAACTGTTTTTT. This gives the protein CASSLQGFREKLFF.

The chain couples TRBV10-3 to TRBJ2-1; 14 bases are a match to TRBD2. Germline lookup yields CDR1 ENHRY and CDR2 SYGVKD. There are 19 residues in the CDR3. V lost 2 bases and J lost 7; bases outside the gene matches: 13. The CDR3 loop is CAISEHRLAGGLKGNEQFF. In DNA form, the CDR3 reads TGTGCCATCAGTGAGCACCGACTAGCGGGGGGGTTGAAGGGTAATGAGCAGTTCTTC.

This chain uses TRBV6-2 or TRBV6-3 with TRBJ1-1; D perhaps matches TRBD1 (5 bases). The V end was cut by 1 base, the J end by 3 bases, with 9 bases between. Germline assignment: CDR1 MNHEY and CDR2 SVGEGT. This CDR3 is built from 14 residues. CDR3 loop: CASSYWGGDTEAFF. The CDR3 nucleotides read TGTGCCAGCAGTTACTGGGGCGGGGACACTGAAGCTTTCTTT.

This rearrangement joins TRBV10-3 to TRBJ1-1, with 8 bases lining up with TRBD1. Per germline, CDR1 ENHRY and CDR2 SYGVKD. The V gene end was trimmed by 0 bases and the J gene end by 1 base; junction bases not matched to a gene: 1. The CDR3 length is 15 residues. The CDR3 DNA follows: TGTGCCATCAGTGAGTCGGACAGGGCGAACACTGAAGCTTTCTTT. It yields the protein CAISESDRANTEAFF.

The sample holds one count of this clone. This chain connects TRBV12-5 to TRBJ2-2; 8 positions agree with TRBD2. Germline V lookup: CDR1 LGHNT, CDR2 FRNRAP. V gave up 3 bases and J gave up 4 bases; unmatched junction bases: 4. The CDR3 is 15 residues long. The DNA of the CDR3 is TGTGCTAGTGGTTTACGGGGGGGGCGCACCGGGGAGCTGTTTTTT. It codes for CASGLRGGRTGELFF. The full variable domain, with the rest looked up from reference TRBV12-5 and TRBJ2-2, is DARVTQTPRHKVTEMGQEVTMRCQPILGHNTVFWYRQTMMQGLELLAYFRNRAPLDDSGMPKDRFSAEMPDATLATLKIQPSEPRDSAVYFCASGLRGGRTGELFFGEGSRLTVL.

The chain joins TRBV6-1 to TRBJ2-5; 9 nucleotides agree with TRBD1. Trimming cost V 0 bases and J 5 bases; bases outside gene matches: 7. The CDR3 sequence is 16 residues long. Per germline, CDR1 MNHNS and CDR2 SASEGT. CDR3 region: CASSEAINDRGETQYF. The CDR3, as DNA: TGTGCCAGCAGTGAAGCGATTAATGACAGGGGGGAGACCCAGTACTTC.